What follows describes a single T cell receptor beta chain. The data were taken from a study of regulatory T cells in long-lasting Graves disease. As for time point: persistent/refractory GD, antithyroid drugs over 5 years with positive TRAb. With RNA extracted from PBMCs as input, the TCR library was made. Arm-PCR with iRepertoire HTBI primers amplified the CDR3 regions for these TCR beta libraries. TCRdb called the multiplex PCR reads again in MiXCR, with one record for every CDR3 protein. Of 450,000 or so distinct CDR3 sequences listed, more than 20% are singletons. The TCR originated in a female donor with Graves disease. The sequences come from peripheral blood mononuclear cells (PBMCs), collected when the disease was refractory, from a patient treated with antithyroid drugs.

CDR3 DNA: TGTGCCAGCAGAAGTACCGGGACAGGGGGCTTCGATGAGCAGTTCTTC. This encodes CASRSTGTGGFDEQFF. This chain uses TRBV2 with TRBJ2-1; 12 bases map to TRBD1. After removal of 6 bases from V and 8 bases from J, the junction contained 11 bases not matched to a gene. The V gene's germline CDR1 is SNHLY and CDR2 FYNNEI. This CDR3 has 16 amino acids. The variable domain in full, completed from reference TRBV2 and TRBJ2-1, reads EPEVTQTPSHQVTQMGQEVILRCVPISNHLYFYWYRQILGQKVEFLVSFYNNEISEKSEIFDDQFSVERPDGSNFTLKIRSTKLEDSAMYFCASRSTGTGGFDEQFFGPGTRLTVL.